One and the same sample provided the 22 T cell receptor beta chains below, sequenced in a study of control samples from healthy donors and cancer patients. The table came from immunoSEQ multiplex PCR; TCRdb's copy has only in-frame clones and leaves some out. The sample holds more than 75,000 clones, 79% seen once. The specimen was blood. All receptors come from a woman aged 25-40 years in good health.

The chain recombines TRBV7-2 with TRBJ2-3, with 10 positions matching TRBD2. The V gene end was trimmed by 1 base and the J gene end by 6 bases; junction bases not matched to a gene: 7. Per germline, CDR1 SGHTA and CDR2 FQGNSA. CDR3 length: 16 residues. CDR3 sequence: CASSLGPSGGADTQYF. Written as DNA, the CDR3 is TGTGCCAGCAGCTTAGGGCCCAGCGGGGGGGCGGATACGCAGTATTTT.

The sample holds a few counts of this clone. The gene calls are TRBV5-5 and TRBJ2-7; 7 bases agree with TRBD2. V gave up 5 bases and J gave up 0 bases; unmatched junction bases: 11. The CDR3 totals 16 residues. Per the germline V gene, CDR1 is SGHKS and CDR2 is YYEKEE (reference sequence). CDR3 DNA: TGTGCCAGCAGTTATTCCGGGACTACCCGCTCCTACGAGCAGTACTTC. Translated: CASSYSGTTRSYEQYF.

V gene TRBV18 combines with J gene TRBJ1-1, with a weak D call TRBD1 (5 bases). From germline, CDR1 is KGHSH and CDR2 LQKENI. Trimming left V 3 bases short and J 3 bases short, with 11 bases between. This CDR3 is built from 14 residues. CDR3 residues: CASSPSRVHTEAFF. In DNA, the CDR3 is TGTGCCAGCTCACCTTCCAGGGTGCACACTGAAGCTTTCTTT.

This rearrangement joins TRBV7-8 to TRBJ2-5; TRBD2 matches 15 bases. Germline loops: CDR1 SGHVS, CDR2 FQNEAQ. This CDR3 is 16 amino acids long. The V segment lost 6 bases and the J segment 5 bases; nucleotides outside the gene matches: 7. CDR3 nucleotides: TGTGCCAGCAGGACCGGACTAGCGGGGGGGCTCGAGACCCAGTACTTC. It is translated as CASRTGLAGGLETQYF.

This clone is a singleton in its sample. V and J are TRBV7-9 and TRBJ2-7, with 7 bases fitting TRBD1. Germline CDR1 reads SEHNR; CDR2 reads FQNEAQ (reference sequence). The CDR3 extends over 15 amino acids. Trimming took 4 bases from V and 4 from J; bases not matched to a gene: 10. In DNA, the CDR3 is TGTGCCAGCAGCTCGACCGGGACAGAATCTTACGAGCAGTACTTC. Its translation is CASSSTGTESYEQYF.

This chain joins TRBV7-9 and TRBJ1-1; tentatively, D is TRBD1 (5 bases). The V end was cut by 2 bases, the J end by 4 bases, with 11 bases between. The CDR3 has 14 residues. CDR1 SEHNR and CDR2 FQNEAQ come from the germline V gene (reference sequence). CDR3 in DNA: TGTGCCAGCAGCTTAAGCGGGGACCTCACTGAAGCTTTCTTT. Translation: CASSLSGDLTEAFF.

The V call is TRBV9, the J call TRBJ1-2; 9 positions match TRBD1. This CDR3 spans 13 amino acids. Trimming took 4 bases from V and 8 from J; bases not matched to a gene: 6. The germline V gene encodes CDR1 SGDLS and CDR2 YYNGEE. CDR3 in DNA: TGTGCCAGCAGCACTTGGACAGGGGTCGGCTACACCTTC. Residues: CASSTWTGVGYTF.

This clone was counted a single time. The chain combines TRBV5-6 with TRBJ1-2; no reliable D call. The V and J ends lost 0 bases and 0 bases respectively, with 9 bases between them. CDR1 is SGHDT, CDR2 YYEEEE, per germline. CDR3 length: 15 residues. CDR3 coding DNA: TGTGCCAGCAGCTTGGAGGCCAGTGCTAACTATGGCTACACCTTC. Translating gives CASSLEASANYGYTF.

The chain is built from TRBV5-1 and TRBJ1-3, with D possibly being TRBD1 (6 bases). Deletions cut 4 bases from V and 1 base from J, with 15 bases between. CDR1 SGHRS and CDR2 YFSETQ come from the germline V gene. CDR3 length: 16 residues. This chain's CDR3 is CASSLGGRGSGNTIYF. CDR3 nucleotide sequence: TGCGCCAGCAGCCTCGGCGGCAGGGGTTCTGGAAACACCATATATTTT.

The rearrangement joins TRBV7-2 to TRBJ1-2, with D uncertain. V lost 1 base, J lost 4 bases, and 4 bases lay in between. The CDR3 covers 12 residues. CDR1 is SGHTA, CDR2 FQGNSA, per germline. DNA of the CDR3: TGTGCCAGCAGCTTAGACAGCTATGGCTACACCTTC. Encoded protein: CASSLDSYGYTF. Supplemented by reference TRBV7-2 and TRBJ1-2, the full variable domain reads GAGVSQSPSNKVTEKGKDVELRCDPISGHTALYWYRQSLGQGLEFLIYFQGNSAPDKSGLPSDRFSAERTGGSVSTLTIQRTQQEDSAVYLCASSLDSYGYTFGSGTRLTVV.

DNA of the CDR3: TGTGCCAGCAGCCCTACCCAGCGGGGGTGGAAGGACCAAGAGACCCAGTACTTC. Translation gives CASSPTQRGWKDQETQYF. The gene calls are TRBV7-3 and TRBJ2-5; 8 bases align to TRBD2. V lost 5 bases, J lost 0 bases, and 14 bases stayed unmatched. The CDR3 consists of 18 residues. Germline CDR1 is SGHTA and CDR2 is FQGTGA.

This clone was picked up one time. Here the CDR3 reads CASSLSGTVQETQYF. DNA of the CDR3: TGTGCCAGCAGCCTGTCCGGGACAGTTCAAGAGACCCAGTACTTC. The rearrangement joins TRBV5-4 to TRBJ2-5; 7 nucleotides line up with TRBD1. Germline CDR1 and CDR2: SGHNT and YYREEE (reference sequence). The V gene end was trimmed by 4 bases and the J gene end by 2 bases; junction bases not matched to a gene: 8. The CDR3 runs 15 residues. The complete variable domain, with remaining parts taken from reference TRBV5-4 and TRBJ2-5, reads ETGVTQSPTHLIKTRGQQVTLRCSSQSGHNTVSWYQQALGQGPQFIFQYYREEENGRGNFPPRFSGLQFPNYSSELNVNALELDDSALYLCASSLSGTVQETQYFGPGTRLLVL.

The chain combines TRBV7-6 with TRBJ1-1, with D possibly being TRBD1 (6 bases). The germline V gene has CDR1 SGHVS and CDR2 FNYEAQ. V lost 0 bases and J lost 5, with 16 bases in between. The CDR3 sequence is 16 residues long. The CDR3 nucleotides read TGTGCCAGCAGCTTAGCGACTAGGGGGGGATGGACTGAAGCTTTCTTT. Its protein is CASSLATRGGWTEAFF.

Here the CDR3 reads CASSIDGGTADTQYF. DNA for the CDR3: TGTGCCAGTAGTATAGATGGGGGGACCGCAGATACGCAGTATTTT. The J gene is TRBJ2-3, the V gene TRBV19; TRBD2 might be the D (6 bases). The CDR3 spans 15 residues. The germline V gene encodes CDR1 LNHDA and CDR2 SQIVND (reference sequence). V was clipped by 0 bases and J by 4 bases, with 11 bases between them. Together with reference TRBV19 and TRBJ2-3, the CDR3 gives the full variable domain: DGGITQSPKYLFRKEGQNVTLSCEQNLNHDAMYWYRQDPGQGLRLIYYSQIVNDFQKGDIAEGYSVSREKKESFPLTVTSAQKNPTAFYLCASSIDGGTADTQYFGPGTRLTVL.

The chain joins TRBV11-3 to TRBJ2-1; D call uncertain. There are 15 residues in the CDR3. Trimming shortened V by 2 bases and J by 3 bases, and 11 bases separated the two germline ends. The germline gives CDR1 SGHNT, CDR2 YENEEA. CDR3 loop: CASSLTKDFYNEQFF. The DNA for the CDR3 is TGTGCCAGCAGCTTAACGAAAGACTTCTACAATGAGCAGTTCTTC.

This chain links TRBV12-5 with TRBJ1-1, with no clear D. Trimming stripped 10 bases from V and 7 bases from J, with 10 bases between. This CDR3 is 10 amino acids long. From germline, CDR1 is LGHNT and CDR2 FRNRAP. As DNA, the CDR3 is TGTGCTACAACCCGGGATGAAGCTTTCTTT. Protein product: CATTRDEAFF.

CDR3 DNA: TGCAGCGTTGAAGTAGACCATTATTCAGAGGGGACGGATGGCTACACCTTC. It specifies CSVEVDHYSEGTDGYTF. The chain joins TRBV29-1 to TRBJ1-2; tentatively, D is TRBD1 (5 bases). Trimming left V 1 base short and J 6 bases short, with 24 bases between. The CDR3 sequence is 17 residues long. The germline gives CDR1 SQVTM, CDR2 ANQGSEA.

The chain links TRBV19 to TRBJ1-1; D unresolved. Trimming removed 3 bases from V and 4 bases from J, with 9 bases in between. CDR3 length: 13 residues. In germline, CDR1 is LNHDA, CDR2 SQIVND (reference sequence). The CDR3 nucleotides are TGTGCCAGTAGTATTAAGAGGAGCACTGAAGCTTTCTTT. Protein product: CASSIKRSTEAFF.

In DNA, the CDR3 is TGTGCCAGCAGCTGGGGACAGCTCGGGAAACTGTTTTTT. It specifies CASSWGQLGKLFF. The gene calls are TRBV6-2 or TRBV6-3 and TRBJ1-4; the match to TRBD1 covers 7 bases. Losses at the gene ends were 6 bases for V and 11 bases for J; bases not matched to a gene: 9. The CDR3 has 13 amino acids. Germline V gives CDR1 MNHEY, CDR2 SVGEGT.

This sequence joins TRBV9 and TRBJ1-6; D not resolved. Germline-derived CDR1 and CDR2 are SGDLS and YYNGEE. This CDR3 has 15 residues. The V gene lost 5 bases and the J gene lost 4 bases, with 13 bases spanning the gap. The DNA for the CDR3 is TGTGCCAGCAGTACACCCCGGGAGTATAATTCACCCCTCCACTTT. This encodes CASSTPREYNSPLHF. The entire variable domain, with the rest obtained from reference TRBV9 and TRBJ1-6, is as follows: DSGVTQTPKHLITATGQRVTLRCSPRSGDLSVYWYQQSLDQGLQFLIQYYNGEERAKGNILERFSAQQFPDLHSELNLSSLELGDSALYFCASSTPREYNSPLHFGNGTRLTVT.

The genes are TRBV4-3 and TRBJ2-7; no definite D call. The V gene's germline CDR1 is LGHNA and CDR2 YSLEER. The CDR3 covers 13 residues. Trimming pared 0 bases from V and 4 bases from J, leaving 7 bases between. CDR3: CASSQDLKYEQYF. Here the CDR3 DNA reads TGCGCCAGCAGCCAAGATCTGAAGTACGAGCAGTACTTC.

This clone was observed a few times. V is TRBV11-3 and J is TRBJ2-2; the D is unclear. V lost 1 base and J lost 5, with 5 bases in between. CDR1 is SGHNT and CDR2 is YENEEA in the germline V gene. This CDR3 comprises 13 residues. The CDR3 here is CASSLAGTGELFF. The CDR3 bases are TGTGCCAGCAGCTTAGCTGGAACCGGGGAGCTGTTTTTT. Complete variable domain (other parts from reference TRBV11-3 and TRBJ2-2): EAGVVQSPRYKIIEKKQPVAFWCNPISGHNTLYWYLQNLGQGPELLIRYENEEAVDDSQLPKDRFSAERLKGVDSTLKIQPAELGDSAVYLCASSLAGTGELFFGEGSRLTVL.